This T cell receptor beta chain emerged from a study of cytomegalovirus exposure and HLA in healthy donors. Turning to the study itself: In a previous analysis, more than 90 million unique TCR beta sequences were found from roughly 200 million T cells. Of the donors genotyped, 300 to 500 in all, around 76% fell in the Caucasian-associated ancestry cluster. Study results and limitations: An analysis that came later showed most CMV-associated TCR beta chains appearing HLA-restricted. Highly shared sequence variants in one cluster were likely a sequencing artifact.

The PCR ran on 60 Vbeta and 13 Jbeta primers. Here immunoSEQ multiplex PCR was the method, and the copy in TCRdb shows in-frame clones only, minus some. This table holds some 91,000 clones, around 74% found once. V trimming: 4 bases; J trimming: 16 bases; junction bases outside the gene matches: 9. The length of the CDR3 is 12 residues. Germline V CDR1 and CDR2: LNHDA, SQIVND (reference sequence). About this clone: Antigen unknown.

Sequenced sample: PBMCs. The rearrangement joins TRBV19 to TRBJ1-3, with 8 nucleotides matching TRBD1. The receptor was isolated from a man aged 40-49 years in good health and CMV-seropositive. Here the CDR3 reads CASSTMDRVLYF. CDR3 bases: TGTGCCAGTAGTACGATGGACAGGGTCTTGTATTTT.